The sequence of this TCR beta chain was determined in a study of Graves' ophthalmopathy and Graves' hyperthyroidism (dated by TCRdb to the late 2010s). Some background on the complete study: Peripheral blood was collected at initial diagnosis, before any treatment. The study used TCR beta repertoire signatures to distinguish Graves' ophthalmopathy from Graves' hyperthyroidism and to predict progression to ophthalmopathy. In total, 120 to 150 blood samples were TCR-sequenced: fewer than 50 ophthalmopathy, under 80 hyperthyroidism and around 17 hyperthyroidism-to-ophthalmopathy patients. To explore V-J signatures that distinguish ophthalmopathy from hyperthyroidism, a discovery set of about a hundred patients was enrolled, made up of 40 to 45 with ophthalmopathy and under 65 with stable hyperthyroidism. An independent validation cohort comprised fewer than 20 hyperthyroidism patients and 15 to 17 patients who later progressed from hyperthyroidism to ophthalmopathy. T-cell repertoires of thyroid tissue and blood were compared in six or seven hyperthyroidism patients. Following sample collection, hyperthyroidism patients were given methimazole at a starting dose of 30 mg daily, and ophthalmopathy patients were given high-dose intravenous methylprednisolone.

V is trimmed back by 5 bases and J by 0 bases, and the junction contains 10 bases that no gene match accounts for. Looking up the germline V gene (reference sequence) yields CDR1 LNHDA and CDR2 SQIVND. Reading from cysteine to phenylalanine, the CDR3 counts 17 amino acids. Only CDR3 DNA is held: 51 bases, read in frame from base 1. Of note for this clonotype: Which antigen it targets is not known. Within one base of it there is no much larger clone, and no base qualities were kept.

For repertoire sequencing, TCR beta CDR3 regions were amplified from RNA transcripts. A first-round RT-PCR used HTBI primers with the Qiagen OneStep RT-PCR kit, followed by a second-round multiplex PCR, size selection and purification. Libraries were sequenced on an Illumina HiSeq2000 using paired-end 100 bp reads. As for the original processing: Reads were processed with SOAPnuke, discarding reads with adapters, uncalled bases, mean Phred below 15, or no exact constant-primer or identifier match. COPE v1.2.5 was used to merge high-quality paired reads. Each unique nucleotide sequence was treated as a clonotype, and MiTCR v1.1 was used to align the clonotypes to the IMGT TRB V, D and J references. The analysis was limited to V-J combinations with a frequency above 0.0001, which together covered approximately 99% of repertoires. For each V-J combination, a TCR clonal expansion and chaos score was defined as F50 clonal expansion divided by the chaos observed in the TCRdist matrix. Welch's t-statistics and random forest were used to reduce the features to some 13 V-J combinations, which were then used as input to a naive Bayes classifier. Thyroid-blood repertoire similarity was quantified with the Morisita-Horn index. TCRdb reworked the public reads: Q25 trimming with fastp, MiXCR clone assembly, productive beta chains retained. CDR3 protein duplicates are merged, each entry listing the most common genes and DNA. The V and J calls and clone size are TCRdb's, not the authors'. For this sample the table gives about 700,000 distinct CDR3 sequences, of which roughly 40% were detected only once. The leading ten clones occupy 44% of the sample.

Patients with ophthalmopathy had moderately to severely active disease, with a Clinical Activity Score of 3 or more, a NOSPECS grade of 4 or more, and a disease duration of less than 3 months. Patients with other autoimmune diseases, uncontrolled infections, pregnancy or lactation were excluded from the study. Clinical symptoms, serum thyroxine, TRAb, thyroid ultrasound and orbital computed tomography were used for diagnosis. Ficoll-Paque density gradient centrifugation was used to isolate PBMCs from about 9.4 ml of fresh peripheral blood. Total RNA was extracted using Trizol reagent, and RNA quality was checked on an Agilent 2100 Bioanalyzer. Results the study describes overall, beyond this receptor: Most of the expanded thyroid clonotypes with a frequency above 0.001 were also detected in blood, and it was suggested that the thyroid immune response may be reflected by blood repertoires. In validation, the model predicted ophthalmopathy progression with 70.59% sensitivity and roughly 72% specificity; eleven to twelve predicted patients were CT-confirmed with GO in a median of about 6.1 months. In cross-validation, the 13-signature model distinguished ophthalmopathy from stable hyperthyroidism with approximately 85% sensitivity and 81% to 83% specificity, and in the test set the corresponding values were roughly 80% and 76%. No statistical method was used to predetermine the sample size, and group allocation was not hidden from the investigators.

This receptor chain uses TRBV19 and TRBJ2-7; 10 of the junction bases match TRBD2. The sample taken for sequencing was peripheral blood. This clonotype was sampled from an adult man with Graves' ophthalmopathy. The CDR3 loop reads CASSPRSGRGLSYEQYF. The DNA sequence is TGTGCCAGTAGTCCCCGCAGCGGGAGGGGCCTCTCCTACGAGCAGTACTTC.